This is a list of T cell receptor beta chains from one sample in a study of T cell responses to AZD1222 COVID-19 vaccine. TCRdb keeps only in-frame clones here, not all; method: immunoSEQ multiplex PCR. This sample has 85,000 to 130,000 clones, with about 89% found just once. Source: peripheral blood, taken on day 0 of AZD1222 vaccination. The receptors were gathered from an adult in good health. CDR3s include the opening cysteine and the closing phenylalanine or tryptophan. D genes are given only for firm matches. Size tells how often a clone was seen (once, few, many) or the class of an expanded clone, and some rows leave it out.

d_gene,v_gene,j_gene,abundance,CDR3nt,CDR3aa
.,TRBV18,TRBJ1-1,.,TGTGCCAGCTCATCCCAGACTACGAACACTGAAGCTTTCTTT,CASSSQTTNTEAFF
.,TRBV3-1/TRBV3-2,TRBJ1-5,few,TGTGCCAGCAGCAACGGGGCTCCGATGGATAATCAGCCCCAGCATTTT,CASSNGAPMDNQPQHF
.,TRBV6-1,TRBJ1-5,.,TGTGCCAGCAGTGAACAGTGGGACAGCAATCAGCCCCAGCATTTT,CASSEQWDSNQPQHF
TRBD2,TRBV7-9,TRBJ2-1,.,TGTGCCAGCAGCTTAGGTTGGGGACTAGAGGAGCAGTTCTTC,CASSLGWGLEEQFF
.,TRBV7-2,TRBJ2-2,.,TGTGCCAGCAGCAGAGCTAGGAACGGGGAGCTGTTTTTT,CASSRARNGELFF
TRBD1,TRBV7-9,TRBJ1-2,few,TGTGCCAGCAGCATCACACAGGGGTCCGCGGCGAACTATGGCTACACCTTC,CASSITQGSAANYGYTF
.,TRBV3-1/TRBV3-2,TRBJ2-1,once,TGTGCCAGCAGCCAAGTCCCTATGCAGAATGAGCAGTTCTTC,CASSQVPMQNEQFF
.,TRBV6-5,TRBJ2-7,.,TGTGCCAGCCGACGAACAGGTTGGGGGTCAGAGCAGTACTTC,CASRRTGWGSEQYF
TRBD2,TRBV7-8,TRBJ2-2,.,TGTGCCAGCACCCTCACTTCGGGGGGGGGACACGGGGAGCTGTTTTTT,CASTLTSGGGHGELFF
TRBD1,TRBV6-5,TRBJ1-1,.,TGTGCCAGCAGTTGGACAGGTTTTTCGGAGACTGAAGCTTTCTTT,CASSWTGFSETEAFF
.,TRBV28,TRBJ2-7,.,TGTGCCAGCAGTGGGGGGAACGGTGACTACGAGCAGTACTTC,CASSGGNGDYEQYF
.,TRBV7-8,TRBJ1-6,once,TGTGCCAGCAGCTTAGTTAGCACGGGAACGATTCATTCACCCCTCCACTTT,CASSLVSTGTIHSPLHF
TRBD2,TRBV5-1,TRBJ2-7,once,TGCGCCAGCAGCTTAGGGGTCCGGGAGGAGGACTACGAGCAGTACTTC,CASSLGVREEDYEQYF
.,TRBV2,TRBJ2-3,.,TGTGCCAGCAGAAGCATACCCCTGGGGAGGGGGAACACAGATACGCAGTATTTT,CASRSIPLGRGNTDTQYF
.,TRBV5-1,TRBJ1-1,.,TGCGCCAGCAGCTTGAGGCAGTCCACTGAAGCTTTCTTT,CASSLRQSTEAFF
TRBD2,TRBV3-1/TRBV3-2,TRBJ2-1,.,TGTGCCAGCAGGGATGCGGGGGGGCCTCTCGATGAGCAGTTCTTC,CASRDAGGPLDEQFF
TRBD2,TRBV28,TRBJ2-1,.,TGTGCCAGCCGAACTAGCGGGAGGGTAGATGAGCAGTTCTTC,CASRTSGRVDEQFF
.,TRBV5-1,TRBJ2-5,few,TGCGCCAGCAGCTTGGGCTTAGGCAATAGCCTGGAGACCCAGTACTTC,CASSLGLGNSLETQYF
TRBD2,TRBV11-2,TRBJ2-5,.,TGTGCCAGCAGCCGAGGACTAGCGGGGGAAACGGAGACCCAGTACTTC,CASSRGLAGETETQYF
.,TRBV2,TRBJ1-2,.,TGTGCCAGCAGTGACTGGCTTTATGGCTACACCTTC,CASSDWLYGYTF
.,TRBV5-1,TRBJ1-2,.,TGCGCCAGCAGCCCGGGGGGGTCGAGGGGCTATGGCTACACCTTC,CASSPGGSRGYGYTF
.,TRBV21-1,TRBJ1-2,.,TGTGCCAGCAGCAGTATCAACGGGAGGGGCCTCTACTATGGCTACACCTTC,CASSSINGRGLYYGYTF
.,TRBV24-1,TRBJ1-2,.,TGTGCCACCAGTGATCTGGGCGGCTACACCTTC,CATSDLGGYTF
.,TRBV12-3/TRBV12-4,TRBJ1-1,.,TGTGCCAGCAGTTTAGCGGCAGGACTTGAAGCTTTCTTT,CASSLAAGLEAFF
TRBD1,TRBV10-2,TRBJ1-2,.,TGCGCCAGCAGTCCGGGACAGGGGATCTATGGCTACACCTTC,CASSPGQGIYGYTF
TRBD1,TRBV6-1,TRBJ1-2,.,TGTGCCAGCAGTGAAAGGGACAGGGTTCCGGAAGGCTACACCTTC,CASSERDRVPEGYTF
TRBD1,TRBV30,TRBJ2-3,.,TGTGCCTGGAGCACCGGGACAGGGGGCGTAGATACGCAGTATTTT,CAWSTGTGGVDTQYF
TRBD1,TRBV9,TRBJ1-4,.,TGTGCCAGCAGCGTAGGAGGGACAGGGTCGCAAAAACTGTTTTTT,CASSVGGTGSQKLFF
TRBD1,TRBV5-5,TRBJ1-3,.,TGTGCCAGCAGCTTGGGACAGGGGAAGCACACTGGAAACACCATATATTTT,CASSLGQGKHTGNTIYF
TRBD2,TRBV2,TRBJ2-7,.,TGTGCCAGCACCTTAGGACTAGCGGAGACCTACGAGCAGTACTTC,CASTLGLAETYEQYF
.,TRBV28,TRBJ2-7,.,TGTGTCATCAGGGGCGGCGCGGACTACGAGCAGTACTTC,CVIRGGADYEQYF
.,TRBV11-3,TRBJ2-7,.,TGTGCCAGCAGCTTAGGCCGGAACAACTACGAGCAGTACTTC,CASSLGRNNYEQYF
.,TRBV13,TRBJ2-3,.,TGTGCCAGCAGCGCTCGGGGGCCGGGCACAGATACGCAGTATTTT,CASSARGPGTDTQYF
TRBD1,TRBV18,TRBJ1-2,.,TGTGCCAGCTCACAGGGGGCTGGTGGCTACACCTTC,CASSQGAGGYTF
.,TRBV5-1,TRBJ1-1,.,TGCGCCAGCAGCTTAGCGGGCGGTTGGACTGAAGCTTTCTTT,CASSLAGGWTEAFF
TRBD1,TRBV27,TRBJ1-6,.,TGTGCCAGCAGTGGGCCGGGACAGGCTAGGGCCGCGAAAAATTCACCCCTCCACTTT,CASSGPGQARAAKNSPLHF
.,TRBV5-1,TRBJ1-4,once,TGCGCCAGCAGCATCGGGACAAACGGTGAAAAACTGTTTTTT,CASSIGTNGEKLFF